Presented here are 29 T cell receptor beta chains from one specimen sequenced in a study of HIV-infected children after antiretroviral therapy interruption. A 3' RACE protocol on RNA, with unique molecular identifiers, produced the TCR library. TCRdb reprocessed the 3' RACE reads with MiXCR, giving one entry per CDR3 protein. The sample shows 70,000 to 90,000 distinct CDR3 sequences, about 7.2% of them seen only once. Treatment meaning: PENTA 11 planned treatment interruption arm or continuous ART arm. This material consisted of CD45RA+ CD4+ T cells from PBMCs, pooled from several time points, taken from a donor given antiretroviral therapy, either interrupted or continuous. As for subset: naive CD4+ CD45RA+ CD45RO- T cells. Receptors originate from a pool of human donors with HIV.

This clonotype was seen repeatedly, ten times or more. This chain connects TRBV7-8 to TRBJ1-1; D unclear. The CDR3 extends over 14 amino acids. Trimming shortened V by 1 base and J by 6 bases, and 12 bases separated the two germline ends. Germline V gene lookup returns CDR1 SGHVS and CDR2 FQNEAQ. CDR3 nucleotides: TGTGCCAGCAGCTTAGGGTTAGGGTGGGCTGAAGCTTTCTTT. Translating gives CASSLGLGWAEAFF.

This clonotype was seen ten or more times. V gene TRBV10-3 combines with J gene TRBJ2-7; TRBD2 matches 8 bases. The germline CDR1 and CDR2 sequences are ENHRY and SYGVKD. This CDR3 spans 13 amino acids. J gave up 0 bases and V 6 bases, and 1 base lay outside the gene matches. This CDR3 reads CAISGGASYEQYF. CDR3 sequence (DNA): TGTGCCATCAGCGGGGGGGCCTCCTACGAGCAGTACTTC.

This clonotype was seen repeatedly, ten times or more. The J gene is TRBJ2-7, the V gene TRBV14; possible D gene TRBD2, 5 bases. The V end was cut by 1 base, the J end by 1 base, with 23 bases between. The length of the CDR3 is 19 residues. Germline CDR1 is SGHDN and CDR2 is FVKESK. CDR3 DNA sequence: TGTGCCAGCAGCCAAGGGGAGCCGCTCCGACGGTACACTTCCTACGAGCAGTACTTC. Translation gives CASSQGEPLRRYTSYEQYF.

This clonotype was observed many times. The chain links TRBV11-3 to TRBJ2-1; TRBD2 matches at 7 bases. The CDR3 totals 15 residues. The trim removed 5 bases at V and 8 bases at J, leaving 12 bases unmatched. Per germline, CDR1 SGHNT and CDR2 YENEEA. CDR3 sequence reads: CASSIRLARIDEQFF. The CDR3 coding sequence is TGTGCCAGCAGCATAAGACTAGCAAGGATCGATGAGCAGTTCTTC.

This clonotype was seen at least ten times. The chain has TRBV7-2 and TRBJ2-7; 8 bases agree with TRBD1. The CDR3 has 15 amino acids. Germline CDR1 and CDR2: SGHTA and FQGNSA. V dropped 2 bases and J dropped 7; count of bases not matched to a gene: 10. Written as DNA, the CDR3 is TGTGCCAGCAGCTTACATCAGGGGGCGTTAGGAGAGCAGTACTTC. Translated: CASSLHQGALGEQYF.

This clonotype was recorded at least ten times. The chain links TRBV19 to TRBJ2-3; D is undetermined. With 6 bases removed from V and 6 bases from J, the gap between germline ends came to 16 bases. The length of the CDR3 is 14 residues. Germline loops: CDR1 LNHDA, CDR2 SQIVND (reference sequence). CDR3 sequence reads: CASRIKPLADTQYF. In nucleotides, the CDR3 is TGTGCCAGTAGGATTAAACCACTTGCGGATACGCAGTATTTT. The whole variable domain, filled in from reference TRBV19 and TRBJ2-3, reads DGGITQSPKYLFRKEGQNVTLSCEQNLNHDAMYWYRQDPGQGLRLIYYSQIVNDFQKGDIAEGYSVSREKKESFPLTVTSAQKNPTAFYLCASRIKPLADTQYFGPGTRLTVL.

Details on this clonotype: Mismatch with germline at one junction end may stem from a read error. The chain is built from TRBV3-1 and TRBJ1-3; D gene uncertain. Per the germline V gene, CDR1 is LGHDT and CDR2 is YNNKEL (reference sequence). The CDR3 length is 11 residues. The CDR3 is CASSQVNRISF. CDR3 DNA sequence: TGTGCCAGCAGCCAAGTGAATAGGATCAGTTTT.

There are many counts of this clonotype. This chain uses TRBV12-3 or TRBV12-4 with TRBJ1-5; D is uncertain. CDR3 length: 14 residues. V lost 2 bases to trimming and J lost 4 bases, with 9 bases between them. The CDR3: CASSLRTGNQPQHF. The CDR3 bases are TGTGCCAGCAGTTTAAGGACGGGAAATCAGCCCCAGCATTTT.

This clonotype was seen repeatedly, ten times or more. The chain has TRBV20-1 and TRBJ1-1, with D possibly being TRBD1 (6 bases). The germline gives CDR1 DFQATT, CDR2 SNEGSKA (reference sequence). The CDR3 covers 14 residues. The V and J ends lost 1 base and 4 bases respectively, with 13 bases between them. CDR3 sequence reads: CSARVGGASTEAFF. CDR3 DNA: TGCAGTGCTAGAGTTGGGGGGGCGAGCACTGAAGCTTTCTTT.

This clonotype was observed many times. This rearrangement joins TRBV9 to TRBJ1-4, with a tentative D call TRBD1 (5 bases). This CDR3 region has 14 residues. Germline CDR1 and CDR2: SGDLS and YYNGEE. Trimming left V 4 bases short and J 5 bases short, with 12 bases between. The CDR3 nucleotides are TGTGCCAGCAGCAACAGGTGGGGAAATGAAAAACTGTTTTTT. It translates to CASSNRWGNEKLFF.

This clonotype was seen at least ten times. The CDR3 nucleotides are TGTGCCAGCAGTCAGGGAAACATTCAGTACTTC. This gives the protein CASSQGNIQYF. The rearrangement uses TRBV12-3 or TRBV12-4 and TRBJ2-4; perhaps TRBD1 as D (5 bases). CDR3 size: 11 residues. V lost 5 bases and J lost 6, with 5 bases in between.

In this sample, this clonotype turned up many times. J is TRBJ1-1 and V is TRBV5-1, with D unresolved. CDR3 length: 15 residues. V lost 0 bases and J lost 1, with 10 bases in between. Germline V lookup: CDR1 SGHRS, CDR2 YFSETQ. CDR3 coding DNA: TGCGCCAGCAGCTTGGAGGCAGTAACGAACACTGAAGCTTTCTTT. Encoded protein: CASSLEAVTNTEAFF. Using reference TRBV5-1 and TRBJ1-1 for the parts outside the CDR3, the full variable domain is KAGVTQTPRYLIKTRGQQVTLSCSPISGHRSVSWYQQTPGQGLQFLFEYFSETQRNKGNFPGRFSGRQFSNSRSEMNVSTLELGDSALYLCASSLEAVTNTEAFFGQGTRLTVV.

This clonotype was counted only a few times. This sequence joins TRBV11-2 and TRBJ2-6, with D perhaps given as TRBD1 or TRBD2 (5 bases each). Germline values: CDR1 SGHAT, CDR2 FQNNGV. V lost 5 bases and J lost 3, with 14 bases in between. CDR3 length: 16 residues. The CDR3 DNA sequence: TGTGCCAGCAGCCCTGCAGGGAGCTTTGGGGCCAACGTCCTGACTTTC. This sequence encodes CASSPAGSFGANVLTF.

The table lists this clonotype with a few counts. The V gene is TRBV20-1, the J gene TRBJ2-1; 7 bases map to TRBD2. Germline V gene data show CDR1 as DFQATT and CDR2 as SNEGSKA (reference sequence). Trimming took 3 bases from V and 6 from J; bases not matched to a gene: 8. This CDR3 is built from 14 residues. Written as DNA, the CDR3 is TGCAGTGCTAGCTTTTGGCGGGAGATCAATGAGCAGTTCTTC. Encoded protein: CSASFWREINEQFF.

This clonotype was counted at least ten times. This sequence joins TRBV7-9 and TRBJ1-4; D ambiguous. CDR1 and CDR2 (germline): SEHNR, FQNEAQ (reference sequence). The V end was cut by 6 bases, the J end by 0 bases, with 17 bases between. This CDR3 region has 17 residues. CDR3 in amino acids: CASSFLRTRATNEKLFF. In DNA, the CDR3 is TGTGCCAGCAGTTTTCTACGGACTAGAGCAACTAATGAAAAACTGTTTTTT.

The chain combines TRBV4-1 with TRBJ1-5; D possibly corresponds to TRBD1 (6 bases). Germline V CDR1 and CDR2: MGHRA, YSYEKL. The CDR3 is 15 amino acids. With 3 bases removed from V and 7 bases from J, the gap between germline ends came to 16 bases. The CDR3 DNA sequence: TGCGCCAGCAGCCAGGAGGGCAGGGGATCGCAGCCCCAGCATTTT. It yields the protein CASSQEGRGSQPQHF.

This clonotype appeared many times. The chain recombines TRBV2 with TRBJ2-3; the D call may be TRBD1 or TRBD2 (5 bases each). Trimming took 5 bases from V and 7 from J, leaving 19 bases between them. CDR3 size: 15 residues. Germline V gene lookup returns CDR1 SNHLY and CDR2 FYNNEI. The CDR3 DNA is TGTGCCAGCAGTTTTGAGATGGGGACCCCCCATACGCAGTATTTT. Its protein is CASSFEMGTPHTQYF.

The rearrangement uses TRBV12-3 or TRBV12-4 and TRBJ1-1; D not certain. The length of the CDR3 is 11 residues. Trimming took 8 bases from V and 7 from J, leaving 11 bases between them. The CDR3 spells CASQDSFEAFF. As DNA, the CDR3 is TGTGCCAGCCAGGACTCTTTTGAAGCTTTCTTT.

The rearrangement joins TRBV30 to TRBJ1-3; D is unclear. CDR1 and CDR2 (germline): GTSNPN, SVGIG (reference sequence). This CDR3 has 14 residues. The V and J ends lost 4 bases and 4 bases respectively, with 14 bases between them. The CDR3: CAWIRTNSGNTIYF. CDR3 DNA: TGTGCCTGGATCCGGACGAACTCGGGAAACACCATATATTTT.

This clonotype was picked up many times. The chain employs TRBV2 and TRBJ2-3; maybe TRBD2 (6 bases). Germline V gene data show CDR1 as SNHLY and CDR2 as FYNNEI. There are 18 residues in the CDR3. Trimming removed 5 bases at V and 2 bases at J, with 23 bases between. The CDR3 nucleotides read TGTGCCAGCAGTTTACCGCCCAGCCCGGGAGCATCCACAGATACGCAGTATTTT. This translates into CASSLPPSPGASTDTQYF. Combining the CDR3 with reference TRBV2 and TRBJ2-3 gives the whole variable domain EPEVTQTPSHQVTQMGQEVILRCVPISNHLYFYWYRQILGQKVEFLVSFYNNEISEKSEIFDDQFSVERPDGSNFTLKIRSTKLEDSAMYFCASSLPPSPGASTDTQYFGPGTRLTVL.

This clonotype was recorded a few times. A junction boundary mismatches the germline segment, possibly from a read error. V gene TRBV30 combines with J gene TRBJ1-3, with unresolved D. CDR1 and CDR2 (germline): GTSNPN, SVGIG (reference sequence). This CDR3 is built from 13 residues. This CDR3 reads CARSVGRENTIYF. DNA of the CDR3: TGTGCCCGGAGTGTGGGGAGGGAAAACACCATATATTTT. The full variable domain, rest sourced from reference TRBV30 and TRBJ1-3, is SQTIHQWPATLVQPVGSPLSLECTVEGTSNPNLYWYRQAAGRGLQLLFYSVGIGQISSEVPQNLSASRPQDRQFILSSKKLLLSDSGFYLCARSVGRENTIYFGEGSWLTVV.

This clonotype was found many times. The CDR3 reads CASSFRPSGRPKKNNEQFF. The DNA of the CDR3 is TGTGCCAGCAGCTTTCGACCTAGCGGGAGGCCAAAAAAAAACAATGAGCAGTTCTTC. V is TRBV11-1 and J is TRBJ2-1; 11 bases line up with TRBD2. Germline V gene sequence: CDR1 SGHAT, CDR2 FQDESV (reference sequence). The CDR3 runs to 19 residues. V lost 3 bases, J lost 5 bases, and 15 bases stayed unmatched.

This clonotype was seen at least ten times. The chain is built from TRBV12-3 or TRBV12-4 and TRBJ2-2, with D tentatively TRBD1 or TRBD2 (6 bases each). The CDR3 loop spans 16 amino acids. V was pared by 4 bases and J by 0 bases, with 12 bases between. CDR3 amino acids: CASSSRGVTNTGELFF. The DNA of the CDR3 is TGTGCCAGCAGTTCGAGGGGGGTGACGAACACCGGGGAGCTGTTTTTT.

The rearrangement joins TRBV23-1 to TRBJ1-5; 10 bases fit TRBD1. TRBV23-1 is marked as an open reading frame, function uncertain. The CDR3 is 15 amino acids. J was trimmed by 6 bases and V by 3 bases; bases with no gene match: 5. The CDR3 protein is CASSHNRTGGQPQHF. The CDR3 nucleotides are TGCGCCAGCAGTCATAACCGGACAGGGGGTCAGCCCCAGCATTTT.

In its sample, this clonotype was seen a few times. The rearrangement joins TRBV15 to TRBJ1-1, with D unresolved. From germline, CDR1 is LNHNV and CDR2 YYDKDF (reference sequence). The CDR3 totals 15 residues. V dropped 8 bases and J dropped 2 bases, with 18 bases sitting between them. The CDR3: CATLEMGPVNTEAFF. The CDR3 DNA reads as TGTGCCACCCTCGAGATGGGCCCTGTCAACACTGAAGCTTTCTTT.

This clonotype appeared many times. The CDR3 is CASSWQDRGRLMNTEAFF. The CDR3 region has the DNA TGTGCCAGCAGCTGGCAAGACCGCGGACGGCTCATGAACACTGAAGCTTTCTTT. The V and J genes are TRBV7-3 and TRBJ1-1; D not resolved. This CDR3 is 18 amino acids long. CDR1 and CDR2 (germline): SGHTA, FQGTGA. V was trimmed by 4 bases and J by 0 bases, leaving 21 bases between them.

This clonotype was observed a few times. The rearrangement uses TRBV11-2 and TRBJ1-1, with 8 bases lining up with TRBD1. Germline CDR1 SGHAT, CDR2 FQNNGV. The CDR3 is 16 amino acids. V shed 1 base, J shed 4 bases, and the junction held 8 bases outside the gene matches. The CDR3 protein is CASSLGQGTLGTEAFF. The DNA for the CDR3 is TGTGCCAGCAGCTTAGGACAGGGGACGCTGGGCACTGAAGCTTTCTTT.

This clonotype was seen ten or more times. The CDR3 spells CAWSVRYRYGYTF. For the CDR3, the DNA is TGTGCCTGGAGTGTACGATATCGCTATGGCTACACCTTC. The rearrangement links TRBV30 to TRBJ1-2; D call uncertain. The CDR3 is 13 residues long. Trimming took off 0 bases at V and 4 bases at J, with 9 bases between the two ends. Germline assignment: CDR1 GTSNPN and CDR2 SVGIG (reference sequence).

This clonotype was seen repeatedly, ten times or more. This chain joins TRBV27 and TRBJ1-2, with D uncertain. This CDR3 region has 12 residues. Trimming removed 3 bases at V and 8 bases at J, with 10 bases between. CDR1 MNHEY and CDR2 SMNVEV come from the germline V gene (reference sequence). The CDR3: CASSFVGGGYTF. DNA for the CDR3: TGTGCCAGCAGTTTCGTCGGCGGGGGCTACACCTTC.